These 25 T cell receptor beta chains were sequenced from one sample in a study of regulatory T cells in long-lasting Graves disease. Arm-PCR of CDR3 regions with iRepertoire HTBI primers generated TCR beta libraries. One entry per CDR3 protein, called by TCRdb with MiXCR from the multiplex PCR reads. The sample has around 400,000 distinct CDR3 sequences, around 16% seen once. The time point is: newly diagnosed GD, antithyroid drugs for less than 3 months. Scientists built the TCR library using RNA that was extracted from PBMCs. The material sequenced was peripheral blood mononuclear cells (PBMCs), taken at new diagnosis, from a patient treated with antithyroid drugs. Receptors originate from a female donor with Graves disease.

This clonotype has a count of ten or more. This chain links TRBV28 with TRBJ2-2; D is possibly TRBD1 (5 bases). V lost 0 bases, J lost 1 base, and 9 bases lay in between. Looked up from germline, CDR1 is MDHEN and CDR2 is SYDVKM. CDR3 length equals 16 residues. CDR3 protein: CASSLWGRENTGELFF. The CDR3 DNA reads as TGTGCCAGCAGTTTATGGGGCAGGGAGAACACCGGGGAGCTGTTTTTT.

In its sample, this clonotype was seen many times. The chain has TRBV2 and TRBJ1-1; D gene unclear. V was pared by 5 bases and J by 2 bases, with 12 bases between. Germline V lookup: CDR1 SNHLY, CDR2 FYNNEI. The CDR3 has 14 amino acids. The CDR3 DNA sequence: TGTGCCAGCAGTCCTTTTCAGATAAACACTGAAGCTTTCTTT. Translation gives CASSPFQINTEAFF.

The V call is TRBV4-3, the J call TRBJ2-7; D assignment may be TRBD1 or TRBD2 (5 bases each). CDR1 LGHNA and CDR2 YSLEER come from the germline V gene. This CDR3 contains 14 residues. The V and J ends lost 3 bases and 3 bases respectively, with 12 bases between them. CDR3 in amino acids: CASSQGRQFYEQYF. Here the CDR3 DNA reads TGCGCCAGCAGCCAGGGGAGACAGTTCTACGAGCAGTACTTC.

The sample holds many counts of this clonotype. This chain links TRBV11-2 with TRBJ2-4, with D possibly being TRBD2 (5 bases). CDR1 and CDR2 (germline): SGHAT, FQNNGV. The CDR3 length is 12 residues. Trimming pared 7 bases from V and 5 bases from J, leaving 9 bases between. The CDR3 bases are TGTGCCAGCACCGGGAAAGAAAACATTCAGTACTTC. Its protein product is CASTGKENIQYF.

The V and J genes are TRBV7-9 and TRBJ2-1; D ambiguous. The CDR3 contains 16 residues. V was pared by 5 bases and J by 1 base, with 15 bases between. Germline CDR1 reads SEHNR; CDR2 reads FQNEAQ (reference sequence). The CDR3 here is CASSPLWGRSYNEQFF. The CDR3 nucleotides are TGTGCCAGCAGCCCTCTGTGGGGTCGGTCCTACAATGAGCAGTTCTTC.

In this sample, this clonotype turned up many times. This chain uses TRBV3-1 with TRBJ2-1; D gene ambiguous. Trimming stripped 1 base from V and 9 bases from J, with 10 bases between. The CDR3 covers 13 residues. Germline assignment: CDR1 LGHDT and CDR2 YNNKEL (reference sequence). CDR3: CASSQGTSGEQFF. CDR3 sequence (DNA): TGTGCCAGCAGCCAAGGGACCTCCGGTGAGCAGTTCTTC.

The sample holds many counts of this clonotype. This chain joins TRBV20-1 and TRBJ2-7, with 7 bases aligning to TRBD2. The CDR3 is 11 amino acids. CDR1 is DFQATT, CDR2 SNEGSKA, per germline (reference sequence). V lost 8 bases, J lost 4 bases, and 5 bases stayed unmatched. The chain's CDR3 is CSQLASYEQYF. The DNA for the CDR3 is TGCAGTCAACTAGCGTCATACGAGCAGTACTTC.

The V and J genes are TRBV29-1 and TRBJ1-5; TRBD1 might be the D (5 bases). This CDR3 spans 13 amino acids. Germline V CDR1 and CDR2: SQVTM, ANQGSEA. V was shortened by 4 bases and J by 4 bases, with 11 bases between the two germline ends. The CDR3 loop is CSVAAGTNQPQHF. The CDR3, as DNA: TGCAGCGTTGCGGCAGGGACTAATCAGCCCCAGCATTTT.

This clonotype was seen ten or more times. The genes are TRBV20-1 and TRBJ1-1; 8 positions agree with TRBD1. The V gene's germline CDR1 is DFQATT and CDR2 SNEGSKA (reference sequence). The CDR3 runs to 16 residues. Germline trimming cut 7 bases from V and 4 bases from J; bases unmatched to any gene: 17. The CDR3: CSGDFGGQGVTTEAFF. The CDR3 nucleotides are TGCAGTGGTGATTTTGGAGGACAGGGCGTGACCACTGAAGCTTTCTTT.

This clonotype was counted ten times or more. The rearrangement uses TRBV6-1 and TRBJ1-1, with D unresolved. CDR3 length: 13 residues. From germline, CDR1 is MNHNS and CDR2 SASEGT. Trimming stripped 6 bases from V and 1 base from J, with 9 bases between. CDR3 residues: CASSNRQNTEAFF. The CDR3 DNA follows: TGTGCCAGCAGCAACCGACAGAACACTGAAGCTTTCTTT.

This clonotype was found a few times. The chain carries TRBV7-9 and TRBJ2-1; D may be TRBD2 (5 bases). The germline V gene has CDR1 SEHNR and CDR2 FQNEAQ (reference sequence). The CDR3 spans 16 residues. Trimming took off 2 bases at V and 2 bases at J, with 13 bases between the two ends. Here the CDR3 reads CASSLRTQAPYNEQFF. The DNA for the CDR3 is TGTGCCAGCAGCTTAAGGACTCAGGCGCCCTACAATGAGCAGTTCTTC.

This clonotype was picked up many times. The chain couples TRBV5-1 to TRBJ1-2; perhaps TRBD1 as D (6 bases). The CDR3 runs 13 residues. V gave up 5 bases and J gave up 2 bases, with 10 bases separating them. In germline, CDR1 is SGHRS, CDR2 YFSETQ. Here the CDR3 DNA reads TGCGCCAGCAGGGACGACAGGAACTATGGCTACACCTTC. This sequence encodes CASRDDRNYGYTF.

This chain links TRBV20-1 with TRBJ2-7, with TRBD2 matching 7 bases. Germline V gene data show CDR1 as DFQATT and CDR2 as SNEGSKA (reference sequence). V trimming: 6 bases; J trimming: 3 bases; junction bases outside the gene matches: 8. This CDR3 has 13 amino acids. The CDR3 DNA follows: TGCAGTGCCCCAGCGGGATCAGGCTACGAGCAGTACTTC. Protein sequence: CSAPAGSGYEQYF.

Ten or more counts support this clonotype. J is TRBJ2-7 and V is TRBV10-3; D uncertain. Germline V gives CDR1 ENHRY, CDR2 SYGVKD. Trimming removed 6 bases at V and 5 bases at J, with 14 bases between. The CDR3 runs 13 residues. For the CDR3, the DNA is TGTGCCATCAGGCCGTCAGGTGGCCACGAGCAGTACTTC. Protein: CAIRPSGGHEQYF.

This clonotype appeared many times. The V gene is TRBV3-1, the J gene TRBJ2-5; weak D call: TRBD1 (7 bases). The V end was cut by 2 bases, the J end by 5 bases, with 18 bases between. This CDR3 is built from 16 residues. The germline V gene has CDR1 LGHDT and CDR2 YNNKEL (reference sequence). The CDR3 protein is CASSQLSGQGGETQYF. In DNA, the CDR3 is TGTGCCAGCAGCCAACTCTCAGGTCAGGGGGGTGAGACCCAGTACTTC.

In its sample, this clonotype was seen many times. This rearrangement joins TRBV2 to TRBJ1-5, with 7 bases that match TRBD1. The CDR3 is made up of 15 amino acids. Germline values: CDR1 SNHLY, CDR2 FYNNEI. The trim removed 7 bases at V and 0 bases at J, leaving 6 bases unmatched. CDR3 sequence (DNA): TGTGCCAGCAAACGGACAGGAGATAGCAATCAGCCCCAGCATTTT. Encoded protein: CASKRTGDSNQPQHF.

This clonotype occurred many times. This chain links TRBV27 with TRBJ1-2; weak D call: TRBD1 (5 bases). Germline CDR1 is MNHEY and CDR2 is SMNVEV (reference sequence). The V and J ends lost 3 bases and 1 base respectively, with 12 bases between them. This CDR3 contains 15 residues. The CDR3: CASSFRQHYNYGYTF. CDR3 coding DNA: TGTGCCAGCAGTTTCAGACAGCACTATAACTATGGCTACACCTTC.

This clonotype was seen at least ten times. V gene TRBV5-1 combines with J gene TRBJ1-1, with a possible D match to TRBD1 (5 bases). The CDR3 totals 19 residues. Trimming left V 0 bases short and J 4 bases short, with 25 bases between. Germline lookup yields CDR1 SGHRS and CDR2 YFSETQ. The CDR3 protein is CASSLAGRAVGGWGTEAFF. CDR3 in DNA: TGCGCCAGCAGCTTGGCGGGCAGGGCCGTAGGTGGCTGGGGCACTGAAGCTTTCTTT.

The table lists this clonotype with many counts. The CDR3 region is CASSYSGTTEAFF. CDR3 nucleotides: TGTGCCAGCAGTTATTCGGGGACCACTGAAGCTTTCTTT. The V gene is TRBV28, the J gene TRBJ1-1; D is possibly TRBD1 (5 bases). Trimming pared 4 bases from V and 4 bases from J, leaving 10 bases between. There are 13 residues in the CDR3. Per germline, CDR1 MDHEN and CDR2 SYDVKM.

This clonotype was detected ten times or more. DNA of the CDR3: TGTGCCAGCAGTCCCCAACAGGCAGGGTTGAACACTGAAGCTTTCTTT. It codes for CASSPQQAGLNTEAFF. This chain joins TRBV27 and TRBJ1-1; a possible D gene is TRBD1 (5 bases). The CDR3 is made up of 16 amino acids. Germline V gene data show CDR1 as MNHEY and CDR2 as SMNVEV (reference sequence). V was trimmed by 5 bases and J by 0 bases, leaving 16 bases between them.

The CDR3, as DNA: TGTGCCAGCTCACCGGACGCCGCAAGCTCCTACAATGAGCAGTTCTTC. Protein sequence: CASSPDAASSYNEQFF. The chain joins TRBV18 to TRBJ2-1; D gene uncertain. Between the trimmed V and J ends, which lost 3 bases and 0 bases, there was a span of 12 bases. There are 16 residues in the CDR3. From germline, CDR1 is KGHSH and CDR2 LQKENI.

This clonotype was counted ten times or more. The rearrangement joins TRBV10-1 to TRBJ2-2; D may be TRBD1 (5 bases). Germline CDR1 and CDR2: WNHNN and SYGVQD (reference sequence). The CDR3 spans 16 residues. Trimming removed 0 bases from V and 1 base from J, with 9 bases in between. CDR3 amino acids: CASSESLTGNTGELFF. Here the CDR3 DNA reads TGCGCCAGCAGTGAGTCGCTAACAGGGAACACCGGGGAGCTGTTTTTT.

This clonotype was observed at least ten times. CDR3 loop: CASSTGASGNTIYF. For the CDR3, the DNA is TGTGCCAGTAGTACAGGGGCTTCTGGAAACACCATATATTTT. V and J are TRBV19 and TRBJ1-3; D perhaps matches TRBD1 (6 bases). Germline CDR1 and CDR2: LNHDA and SQIVND (reference sequence). Deletions cut 4 bases from V and 1 base from J, with 8 bases between. The CDR3 is made up of 14 amino acids.

This clonotype was observed at least ten times. Here the CDR3 reads CASSLAGGLNTEAFF. DNA for the CDR3: TGCGCCAGCAGCTTGGCAGGGGGCCTAAACACTGAAGCTTTCTTT. The chain couples TRBV5-1 to TRBJ1-1; 8 bases are a match to TRBD1. The trim removed 0 bases at V and 2 bases at J, leaving 3 bases unmatched. This CDR3 is built from 15 residues. Looked up from germline, CDR1 is SGHRS and CDR2 is YFSETQ. Full variable domain (remainder filled in from reference TRBV5-1 and TRBJ1-1): KAGVTQTPRYLIKTRGQQVTLSCSPISGHRSVSWYQQTPGQGLQFLFEYFSETQRNKGNFPGRFSGRQFSNSRSEMNVSTLELGDSALYLCASSLAGGLNTEAFFGQGTRLTVV.

This clonotype has a count of ten or more. The chain uses TRBV20-1 and TRBJ2-5; unclear D gene. Germline lookup yields CDR1 DFQATT and CDR2 SNEGSKA (reference sequence). V dropped 1 base and J dropped 4 bases, with 1 base sitting between them. There are 10 residues in the CDR3. The CDR3 reads CSARVETQYF. DNA for the CDR3: TGCAGTGCTAGAGTAGAGACCCAGTACTTC.